This T cell receptor beta chain was retrieved from a study of T-cell reconstitution after alpha-beta-depleted transplantation in children. Study conclusions and caveats: Among T cells one year after transplant, newly produced cells accounted for most counts and diversity. Reports say that about two months after transplant, the alpha-beta T cells came out of several hundred graft clones that had expanded. Some patients' high day-60 TCRbeta diversity was traced to surviving recipient T cells and thymic progenitors.

As regards this clonotype: Its antigen is not known.

The CDR3 loop spans 15 amino acids. V lost 0 bases and J lost 5; bases outside the gene matches: 3. Per the germline V gene, CDR1 is SGHRS and CDR2 is YFSETQ. TCRbeta library construction was performed incorporating unique molecular identifiers. TCRdb itself ran the PCR reads through MiXCR, one entry per CDR3 protein. The sample carries approximately 500,000 distinct CDR3 sequences, around 27% recorded once. The sample consisted of PBMCs, taken before TCRalphabeta/CD19-depleted stem cell transplant. This TCR derives from a boy under two years old with Wiskott-Aldrich syndrome, due to receive a stem cell transplant. The V call is TRBV5-1, the J call TRBJ2-2, with TRBD1 identical over 8 bases. The CDR3 spells CASSLARGRTGELFF. As DNA, the CDR3 is TGCGCCAGCAGCTTGGCCAGGGGGCGTACCGGGGAGCTGTTTTTT.